The next 30 T cell receptor beta chains were all read from a single sample in a study of shared T cell receptors in the human thymus. Sequencing was performed with immunoSEQ multiplex PCR; in TCRdb, only in-frame clones are kept and a portion is missing. The top ten clones hold approximately 0.0097% of a sample with some 660,000 clones, over 75% of them seen once. The same specimen was also included in a second study, on human thymus T cells.

Sequencing input: thymocytes. The receptors derive from a boy younger than two with a congenital heart defect.

The chain employs TRBV9 and TRBJ2-6; D is possibly TRBD1 (5 bases). This CDR3 has 17 amino acids. Trimming pared 1 base from V and 4 bases from J, leaving 15 bases between. CDR1 SGDLS and CDR2 YYNGEE come from the germline V gene. The CDR3 sequence: CASSVLGRVSGANVLTF. The CDR3 nucleotides read TGTGCCAGCAGCGTATTGGGCAGGGTATCGGGGGCCAACGTCCTGACTTTC.

The gene calls are TRBV14 and TRBJ2-7; a possible D gene is TRBD2 (5 bases). The CDR3 runs 16 residues. Trimming removed 1 base from V and 1 base from J, with 14 bases in between. Germline values: CDR1 SGHDN, CDR2 FVKESK. CDR3 coding DNA: TGTGCCAGCAGCCAAGGGGAGCCCATGGGTTCCTACGAGCAGTACTTC. Translated: CASSQGEPMGSYEQYF. Drawing the rest from reference TRBV14 and TRBJ2-7, the complete variable domain is EAGVTQFPSHSVIEKGQTVTLRCDPISGHDNLYWYRRVMGKEIKFLLHFVKESKQDESGMPNNRFLAERTGGTYSTLKVQPAELEDSGVYFCASSQGEPMGSYEQYFGPGTRLTVT.

The gene calls are TRBV4-3 and TRBJ2-2, with D uncertain. V lost 0 bases to trimming and J lost 1 base, with 9 bases between them. CDR1 and CDR2 from the germline V gene are LGHNA and YSLEER. The CDR3 covers 16 residues. The CDR3 loop is CASSQEMSGNTGELFF. In DNA, the CDR3 is TGCGCCAGCAGCCAAGAGATGTCAGGGAACACCGGGGAGCTGTTTTTT.

The chain links TRBV9 to TRBJ2-7; TRBD1 matches 7 bases. The germline V gene has CDR1 SGDLS and CDR2 YYNGEE. The CDR3 runs to 16 residues. Unmatched junction bases numbered 17, after V lost 4 bases and J lost 7 bases. The CDR3 nucleotides read TGTGCCAGCAGCCCCCATCCCGACAGGGAGCCTTGGGAGCAGTACTTC. This codes for CASSPHPDREPWEQYF. Drawing the rest from reference TRBV9 and TRBJ2-7, the complete variable domain is DSGVTQTPKHLITATGQRVTLRCSPRSGDLSVYWYQQSLDQGLQFLIQYYNGEERAKGNILERFSAQQFPDLHSELNLSSLELGDSALYFCASSPHPDREPWEQYFGPGTRLTVT.

The gene calls are TRBV19 and TRBJ2-3; 8 bases map to TRBD2. CDR3 length equals 11 residues. V lost 6 bases to trimming and J lost 13 bases; unmatched junction nucleotides: 6. The germline V gene has CDR1 LNHDA and CDR2 SQIVND (reference sequence). CDR3 protein: CASRQSGREYF. In DNA, the CDR3 is TGTGCCAGTAGGCAGAGCGGGAGAGAGTATTTT.

V gene TRBV18 combines with J gene TRBJ2-1; 7 nucleotides line up with TRBD1. Germline V gene sequence: CDR1 KGHSH, CDR2 LQKENI. Losses at the gene ends were 5 bases for V and 8 bases for J; bases not matched to a gene: 3. This CDR3 spans 12 amino acids. In nucleotides, the CDR3 is TGTGCCAGCTCAAGACAGGGCGATGAGCAGTTCTTC. This encodes CASSRQGDEQFF. Combining the CDR3 with reference TRBV18 and TRBJ2-1 gives the whole variable domain NAGVMQNPRHLVRRRGQEARLRCSPMKGHSHVYWYRQLPEEGLKFMVYLQKENIIDESGMPKERFSAEFPKEGPSILRIQQVVRGDSAAYFCASSRQGDEQFFGPGTRLTVL.

The gene calls are TRBV4-2 and TRBJ2-3; the match to TRBD1 covers 9 bases. This CDR3 is 18 amino acids long. The V gene end was trimmed by 4 bases and the J gene end by 1 base; junction bases not matched to a gene: 12. Germline V gene data show CDR1 as LGHNA and CDR2 as YNFKEQ. CDR3 bases: TGTGCCAGCAGCCCCGGGACAGGGTCACCCGCGGGCACAGATACGCAGTATTTT. The encoded protein is CASSPGTGSPAGTDTQYF.

This sequence joins TRBV5-1 and TRBJ1-1, with D perhaps matching TRBD1 (5 bases). Germline lookup yields CDR1 SGHRS and CDR2 YFSETQ. The CDR3 runs 15 residues. V was cut by 0 bases and J by 4 bases, with 13 bases left in between. CDR3 sequence: CASSLGGGMGTEAFF. In DNA form, the CDR3 reads TGCGCCAGCAGCTTGGGGGGGGGTATGGGCACTGAAGCTTTCTTT.

The V call is TRBV10-2, the J call TRBJ2-2; 10 bases align to TRBD2. With V trimmed by 8 bases and J by 2 bases, 8 bases remained unmatched. Germline CDR1 and CDR2: WSHSY and SAAADI. CDR3 length equals 16 residues. CDR3 nucleotides: TGCGCCAGCGCCGGGACTAGCGAGATTAACACCGGGGAGCTGTTTTTT. It codes for CASAGTSEINTGELFF.

The gene calls are TRBV18 and TRBJ1-6, with a weak D call TRBD1 (6 bases). CDR1 is KGHSH and CDR2 is LQKENI in the germline V gene. V was cut by 3 bases and J by 13 bases, with 22 bases left in between. The CDR3 is 16 residues long. In DNA form, the CDR3 reads TGTGCCAGCTCACCTGGGACACTCGAGGGCTTTGTGCCCCTCCACTTT. Translation gives CASSPGTLEGFVPLHF.

This chain uses TRBV28 with TRBJ2-1; weak D call: TRBD2 (5 bases). Germline V gives CDR1 MDHEN, CDR2 SYDVKM. V was pared by 2 bases and J by 3 bases, with 8 bases between. The CDR3 runs 14 residues. CDR3 sequence reads: CASSLAGHYNEQFF. Written as DNA, the CDR3 is TGTGCCAGCAGTTTAGCGGGCCACTACAATGAGCAGTTCTTC.

This clone was seen just once. The V gene is TRBV7-2, the J gene TRBJ2-1, with 9 bases aligning to TRBD2. Germline-derived CDR1 and CDR2 are SGHTA and FQGNSA. The V gene end was trimmed by 1 base and the J gene end by 6 bases; junction bases not matched to a gene: 4. The CDR3 is made up of 15 amino acids. The chain's CDR3 is CASSLGVAGVNEQFF. The DNA of the CDR3 is TGTGCCAGCAGCTTAGGGGTAGCGGGAGTCAATGAGCAGTTCTTC. Using reference TRBV7-2 and TRBJ2-1 for the parts outside the CDR3, the full variable domain is GAGVSQSPSNKVTEKGKDVELRCDPISGHTALYWYRQSLGQGLEFLIYFQGNSAPDKSGLPSDRFSAERTGGSVSTLTIQRTQQEDSAVYLCASSLGVAGVNEQFFGPGTRLTVL.

This chain links TRBV29-1 with TRBJ2-1; 7 bases match TRBD1. The V gene end was trimmed by 6 bases and the J gene end by 7 bases; junction bases not matched to a gene: 33. Germline V gene lookup returns CDR1 SQVTM and CDR2 ANQGSEA. CDR3 length: 21 amino acids. CDR3 DNA: TGCAGCGTCGACGGGACAGTTATTCCGGGCGGGTTCTCCCAGCCTTATAATGAGCAGTTCTTC. Protein: CSVDGTVIPGGFSQPYNEQFF.

The chain couples TRBV2 to TRBJ2-5; 8 nucleotides align to TRBD1. TRBJ2-7 explains the end of the DNA better; the J call may be wrong. The CDR3 runs 16 residues. Germline V gene data show CDR1 as SNHLY and CDR2 as FYNNEI. The CDR3 bases are TGTGCCAGCAGTGAAGGACGGACAGGGCGGATCTACGAGCAGTACTTC. This gives the protein CASSEGRTGRIYEQYF.

This clone appeared a single time. The CDR3 DNA sequence: TGCAGCGTTATGGGGGCTATGAACACTGAAGCTTTCTTT. Protein product: CSVMGAMNTEAFF. The chain uses TRBV29-1 and TRBJ1-1, with D perhaps TRBD1 (6 bases). The CDR3 runs 13 residues. V lost 5 bases to trimming and J lost 0 bases, with 10 bases between them. CDR1 SQVTM and CDR2 ANQGSEA come from the germline V gene.

This clone was counted once. This sequence joins TRBV7-2 and TRBJ2-7; tentatively, D is TRBD1 (5 bases). Trimming took 5 bases from V and 0 from J, leaving 8 bases between them. The germline CDR1 and CDR2 sequences are SGHTA and FQGNSA. The CDR3 runs to 13 residues. The CDR3 spells CASSTDTSYEQYF. CDR3 DNA: TGTGCCAGCAGCACGGACACCTCCTACGAGCAGTACTTC.

This rearrangement joins TRBV4-3 to TRBJ1-1; 8 nucleotides match TRBD1. The CDR3 covers 15 residues. Trimming removed 3 bases from V and 0 bases from J; junction bases left unmatched: 3. From germline, CDR1 is LGHNA and CDR2 YSLEER. The CDR3 DNA reads TGCGCCAGCAGCCACGGACAGGGTTTGAACACTGAAGCTTTCTTT. Translation gives CASSHGQGLNTEAFF.

The count of this clone is one. The chain recombines TRBV7-6 with TRBJ2-5; 8 bases align to TRBD2. This CDR3 has 15 amino acids. In germline, CDR1 is SGHVS, CDR2 FNYEAQ. J gave up 4 bases and V 5 bases, and 9 bases lay outside the gene matches. As DNA, the CDR3 is TGTGCCAGCAGCCCCTCTCGGGGGGGCGGAGAGACCCAGTACTTC. It specifies CASSPSRGGGETQYF.

V gene TRBV28 combines with J gene TRBJ1-5; no clear D gene. Trimming pared 2 bases from V and 4 bases from J, leaving 15 bases between. The CDR3 runs 16 residues. Per the germline V gene, CDR1 is MDHEN and CDR2 is SYDVKM. The CDR3 DNA follows: TGTGCCAGCAGTTTAAAAGGGCGAGCGGCTAATCAGCCCCAGCATTTT. This codes for CASSLKGRAANQPQHF.

V usage is TRBV4-3 and J usage is TRBJ2-1, with 7 bases aligning to TRBD1. This CDR3 comprises 21 residues. Looked up from germline, CDR1 is LGHNA and CDR2 is YSLEER. The trim removed 2 bases at V and 3 bases at J, leaving 22 bases unmatched. CDR3 bases: TGCGCCAGCAGCCAATATAAAGAAAACACAGGGGATCCGGAGCGCTACAATGAGCAGTTCTTC. It is translated as CASSQYKENTGDPERYNEQFF.

V usage is TRBV6-5 and J usage is TRBJ1-1; D gene ambiguous. Trimming shortened V by 8 bases and J by 3 bases, and 16 bases separated the two germline ends. The length of the CDR3 is 14 residues. CDR1 is MNHEY, CDR2 SVGAGI, per germline. The CDR3 loop reads CASARLHGDTEAFF. The CDR3 nucleotides are TGTGCCAGCGCTCGCTTACACGGGGACACTGAAGCTTTCTTT.

Only a few counts were recorded for this clone. The gene calls are TRBV25-1 and TRBJ2-2; TRBD2 agrees at 10 bases. Trimming removed 4 bases from V and 1 base from J; junction bases left unmatched: 0. The CDR3 is made up of 15 amino acids. Germline CDR1 and CDR2: MGHDK and SYGVNS. The CDR3 region has the DNA TGTGCCAGCAGTGGGACTAGCGGGAACACCGGGGAGCTGTTTTTT. It translates to CASSGTSGNTGELFF.

The rearrangement joins TRBV4-3 to TRBJ1-2, with D maybe TRBD1 (5 bases). The CDR3 has 14 amino acids. The germline V gene encodes CDR1 LGHNA and CDR2 YSLEER. V dropped 0 bases and J dropped 8 bases, with 13 bases sitting between them. The chain's CDR3 is CASSQDSQTEGYTF. The CDR3 DNA sequence: TGCGCCAGCAGCCAAGATAGCCAGACAGAGGGCTACACCTTC.

This chain uses TRBV19 with TRBJ2-3; 7 bases line up with TRBD2. The V gene end was trimmed by 0 bases and the J gene end by 2 bases; junction bases not matched to a gene: 17. The CDR3 has 20 residues. The germline V gene has CDR1 LNHDA and CDR2 SQIVND (reference sequence). CDR3 coding DNA: TGTGCCAGTAGTATAGAGCAGCCCATTCTAGCGGTCCCAGTCACAGATACGCAGTATTTT. This sequence encodes CASSIEQPILAVPVTDTQYF. The entire variable domain, with the rest obtained from reference TRBV19 and TRBJ2-3, is as follows: DGGITQSPKYLFRKEGQNVTLSCEQNLNHDAMYWYRQDPGQGLRLIYYSQIVNDFQKGDIAEGYSVSREKKESFPLTVTSAQKNPTAFYLCASSIEQPILAVPVTDTQYFGPGTRLTVL.

The rearrangement joins TRBV5-8 to TRBJ2-7; possible D gene TRBD2, 6 bases. The CDR3 is 14 residues long. The germline gives CDR1 SGHTS, CDR2 YDEGEE. V dropped 4 bases and J dropped 3 bases, with 14 bases sitting between them. CDR3 DNA: TGTGCCAGCAGCCCCGACGGGAGCGACTACGAGCAGTACTTC. Amino acid sequence: CASSPDGSDYEQYF.

The chain recombines TRBV18 with TRBJ2-7; no clear D gene. CDR1 KGHSH and CDR2 LQKENI come from the germline V gene. CDR3 length equals 15 residues. Trimming shortened V by 4 bases and J by 2 bases, and 15 bases separated the two germline ends. The CDR3 loop reads CASSRTTTRTYEQYF. The CDR3 DNA sequence: TGTGCCAGCTCACGCACGACAACACGGACCTACGAGCAGTACTTC.

The chain uses TRBV28 and TRBJ1-5; D gene unclear. This CDR3 is built from 15 residues. Deletions cut 2 bases from V and 0 bases from J, with 8 bases between. Looked up from germline, CDR1 is MDHEN and CDR2 is SYDVKM. CDR3 DNA sequence: TGTGCCAGCAGTTTAATCGGTAATAGCAATCAGCCCCAGCATTTT. Translating it yields CASSLIGNSNQPQHF.

This clone showed up just a few times. DNA for the CDR3: TGTGCCATCGGACAGTGTAACACTGAAGCTTTCTTT. This sequence encodes CAIGQCNTEAFF. J is TRBJ1-1 and V is TRBV10-3, with D possibly matching TRBD1 (6 bases). Germline V gene data show CDR1 as ENHRY and CDR2 as SYGVKD. The V end was cut by 8 bases, the J end by 2 bases, with 9 bases between. The CDR3 runs 12 residues.

J is TRBJ1-6 and V is TRBV6-5; the match to TRBD1 covers 9 bases. The germline V gene encodes CDR1 MNHEY and CDR2 SVGAGI. J gave up 13 bases and V 0 bases, and 7 bases lay outside the gene matches. The CDR3 covers 15 residues. The CDR3 DNA sequence: TGTGCCAGCAGTTACTCGGAGACAGGGGGTGACCCCCTCCACTTT. It encodes CASSYSETGGDPLHF.

This CDR3 is CASSPGLEFAGELFF. The CDR3 nucleotides are TGTGCCAGCTCACCGGGACTAGAGTTTGCCGGGGAGCTGTTTTTT. The chain recombines TRBV18 with TRBJ2-2, with 8 nucleotides matching TRBD2. The CDR3 contains 15 residues. The V gene end was trimmed by 3 bases and the J gene end by 6 bases; junction bases not matched to a gene: 6. CDR1 is KGHSH, CDR2 LQKENI, per germline.